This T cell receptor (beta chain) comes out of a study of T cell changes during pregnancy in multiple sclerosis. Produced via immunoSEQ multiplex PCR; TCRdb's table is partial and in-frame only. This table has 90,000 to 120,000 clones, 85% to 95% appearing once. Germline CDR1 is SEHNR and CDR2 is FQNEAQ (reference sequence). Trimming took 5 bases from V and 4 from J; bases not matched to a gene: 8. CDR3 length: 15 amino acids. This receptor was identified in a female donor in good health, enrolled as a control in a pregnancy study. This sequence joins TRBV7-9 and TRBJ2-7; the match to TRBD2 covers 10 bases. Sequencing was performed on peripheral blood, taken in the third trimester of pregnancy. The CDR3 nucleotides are TGTGCCAGCAGCCTTAGCGGGGGGCGGCAATACGAGCAGTACTTC. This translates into CASSLSGGRQYEQYF.